This T cell receptor beta chain was retrieved from a study of cytomegalovirus exposure and HLA in healthy donors. Study-level points and caveats: It is likely that the observed cluster of highly shared sequence variants was a sequencing artifact.

Note on this clone: No antigen is known for it.

V shed 4 bases and J 0 bases; nucleotides not matched to a gene: 7. The CDR3 runs 16 residues. In germline, CDR1 is LNHDA, CDR2 SQIVND (reference sequence). 60 Vbeta and 13 Jbeta primers were used in PCR. Produced via immunoSEQ multiplex PCR; TCRdb's table is partial and in-frame only. The top ten hold roughly 4% of the sample, which has nearly 300,000 clones, 86% seen once. This sequence joins TRBV19 and TRBJ2-3, with TRBD1 matching over 7 bases. This receptor was taken from a man aged 40-49 years in good health and CMV-seropositive. Source material: PBMCs. CDR3 residues: CASSTRQGGSTDTQYF. DNA of the CDR3: TGTGCCAGTAGTACGAGACAGGGTGGGAGCACAGATACGCAGTATTTT.